The 22 T cell receptor beta chains listed next were all sequenced from one sample in a study of blood T cell repertoires in COVID-19. Sequencing was performed with immunoSEQ multiplex PCR; in TCRdb, only in-frame clones are kept and a portion is missing. The table includes about 110,000 clones, 85% detected once. Input material: peripheral blood. These receptors all stem from a man between 35 and 55 years old with acute or convalescent COVID-19.

V is TRBV7-9 and J is TRBJ2-3; 10 nucleotides match TRBD1. The CDR3 loop spans 17 amino acids. The J segment lost 1 base and the V segment lost 3 bases, leaving 7 bases of the junction unmatched. Germline V CDR1 and CDR2: SEHNR, FQNEAQ (reference sequence). The CDR3 sequence is CASSFGQGQGRTDTQYF. Written as DNA, the CDR3 is TGTGCCAGCAGCTTTGGACAGGGACAGGGGCGCACAGATACGCAGTATTTT.

The rearrangement uses TRBV5-4 and TRBJ2-3; D may be TRBD1 (7 bases). V was clipped by 4 bases and J by 0 bases, with 15 bases between them. The CDR3 covers 16 residues. CDR1 SGHNT and CDR2 YYREEE come from the germline V gene (reference sequence). The CDR3 region has the DNA TGTGCCAGCAGCCATGGAGGGGGCCCAAGCACAGATACGCAGTATTTT. Its translation is CASSHGGGPSTDTQYF.

This clone was detected only once. The V call is TRBV18, the J call TRBJ2-7; TRBD1 matches at 8 bases. J was trimmed by 5 bases and V by 8 bases; bases with no gene match: 20. The CDR3 spans 17 residues. CDR1 is KGHSH and CDR2 is LQKENI in the germline V gene. CDR3 sequence reads: CASPTAARQGMRHEQYF. In DNA form, the CDR3 reads TGTGCCAGCCCCACCGCCGCAAGACAGGGGATGAGGCACGAGCAGTACTTC. The whole variable domain, remainder taken from reference TRBV18 and TRBJ2-7, is NAGVMQNPRHLVRRRGQEARLRCSPMKGHSHVYWYRQLPEEGLKFMVYLQKENIIDESGMPKERFSAEFPKEGPSILRIQQVVRGDSAAYFCASPTAARQGMRHEQYFGPGTRLTVT.

The chain couples TRBV7-9 to TRBJ1-1; TRBD1 aligns across 7 bases. With 5 bases clipped from V and 5 bases from J, the junction kept 11 bases outside the gene matches. CDR3 length: 15 amino acids. Germline-derived CDR1 and CDR2 are SEHNR and FQNEAQ (reference sequence). The CDR3 sequence: CASSEPEGAWTEAFF. The CDR3 DNA reads as TGTGCCAGCAGCGAACCTGAGGGGGCATGGACTGAAGCTTTCTTT.

V and J are TRBV11-2 and TRBJ2-4; 8 bases are a match to TRBD2. Germline CDR1 reads SGHAT; CDR2 reads FQNNGV. The CDR3 totals 16 residues. The J segment lost 8 bases and the V segment lost 7 bases, leaving 16 bases of the junction unmatched. This CDR3 reads CASMRAASGLKDIQYF. CDR3 sequence (DNA): TGTGCCAGCATGAGGGCGGCTAGCGGGCTGAAAGACATTCAGTACTTC.

A word on this clone: The sample holds other DNA sequences that translate to the same CDR3. The V gene is TRBV2, the J gene TRBJ2-7, with 11 bases lining up with TRBD1. Germline values: CDR1 SNHLY, CDR2 FYNNEI. The CDR3 totals 14 residues. V lost 6 bases and J lost 4; bases outside the gene matches: 5. The CDR3 here is CASSRDRGSYEQYF. The CDR3 DNA is TGTGCCAGCAGCCGGGACAGGGGGAGTTACGAGCAGTACTTC.

V gene TRBV19 combines with J gene TRBJ2-3; 7 bases map to TRBD1. This CDR3 is 15 amino acids long. V was clipped by 5 bases and J by 5 bases; unmatched bases: 10. In germline, CDR1 is LNHDA, CDR2 SQIVND (reference sequence). The chain's CDR3 is CASSPGDRRGDTQYF. The CDR3 DNA sequence: TGTGCCAGTAGTCCTGGGGACAGAAGAGGAGATACGCAGTATTTT.

The V gene is TRBV2, the J gene TRBJ2-5, with TRBD1 matching over 7 bases. The CDR3 has 17 residues. The trim removed 0 bases at V and 3 bases at J, leaving 10 bases unmatched. Germline CDR1 reads SNHLY; CDR2 reads FYNNEI. The CDR3 loop reads CASSEALREQGKETQYF. CDR3 in DNA: TGTGCCAGCAGTGAAGCGCTTCGGGAACAGGGGAAAGAGACCCAGTACTTC.

The V gene is TRBV7-6, the J gene TRBJ1-6; 8 nucleotides match TRBD1. The CDR3 length is 16 residues. V was pared by 5 bases and J by 10 bases, with 13 bases of the junction left unmatched. Germline V gene sequence: CDR1 SGHVS, CDR2 FNYEAQ. In nucleotides, the CDR3 is TGTGCCAGCAGCCCTTTGACAGGGGAAGTAAGGTCACCCCTCCACTTT. Translated: CASSPLTGEVRSPLHF. Variable domain in full (rest from reference TRBV7-6 and TRBJ1-6): GAGVSQSPRYKVTKRGQDVALRCDPISGHVSLYWYRQALGQGPEFLTYFNYEAQQDKSGLPNDRFSAERPEGSISTLTIQRTEQRDSAMYRCASSPLTGEVRSPLHFGNGTRLTVT.

The chain couples TRBV19 to TRBJ2-6, with 11 bases fitting TRBD2. Germline CDR1 reads LNHDA; CDR2 reads SQIVND (reference sequence). With V trimmed by 6 bases and J by 0 bases, 4 bases remained unmatched. The CDR3 spans 17 residues. The CDR3 DNA follows: TGTGCCAGTAGGCGACTAGCGGGACTCTCTGGGGCCAACGTCCTGACTTTC. This sequence encodes CASRRLAGLSGANVLTF.

The chain uses TRBV2 and TRBJ2-1, with a weak D call TRBD2 (5 bases). CDR1 SNHLY and CDR2 FYNNEI come from the germline V gene. V lost 7 bases and J 0 bases, leaving 7 bases between the germline ends. CDR3 length: 13 residues. The CDR3 protein is CASKEVSYNEQFF. CDR3 nucleotide sequence: TGTGCCAGCAAGGAGGTCTCCTACAATGAGCAGTTCTTC.

The V call is TRBV25-1, the J call TRBJ1-2, with 7 nucleotides matching TRBD1. The germline V gene encodes CDR1 MGHDK and CDR2 SYGVNS. The CDR3 length is 15 residues. Losses at the gene ends were 3 bases for V and 1 base for J; bases not matched to a gene: 5. In nucleotides, the CDR3 is TGTGCCAGCAGTGAGAGGGGGCCGGTTAACTATGGCTACACCTTC. Translating gives CASSERGPVNYGYTF.

The genes are TRBV5-5 and TRBJ1-5, with 7 bases lining up with TRBD1. Germline CDR1 and CDR2: SGHKS and YYEKEE (reference sequence). The CDR3 is 16 residues long. V lost 0 bases to trimming and J lost 10 bases; unmatched junction nucleotides: 13. For the CDR3, the DNA is TGTGCCAGCAGCTTGGGTGTGACAGGGCTTATTCGCCCCCAGCATTTT. This translates into CASSLGVTGLIRPQHF.

The chain recombines TRBV5-8 with TRBJ1-1, with 9 bases aligning to TRBD1. The V and J ends lost 4 bases and 10 bases, in that order; junction bases with no gene match: 5. The length of the CDR3 is 12 residues. Germline V CDR1 and CDR2: SGHTS, YDEGEE. CDR3 nucleotide sequence: TGTGCCAGCAGCCCAAGGACAGGGGCAGCTTTCTTT. It specifies CASSPRTGAAFF.

The genes are TRBV19 and TRBJ1-5, with D maybe TRBD1 (6 bases). Per the germline V gene, CDR1 is LNHDA and CDR2 is SQIVND (reference sequence). CDR3 size: 14 residues. The germline V and J ends were trimmed by 0 bases and 7 bases, with 10 bases remaining between them. The CDR3 sequence is CASSIEGARQPQHF. In DNA form, the CDR3 reads TGTGCCAGTAGTATAGAGGGGGCAAGGCAGCCCCAGCATTTT.

This clone was seen more than once but under ten times. The V call is TRBV4-2, the J call TRBJ2-5; 7 bases align to TRBD1. CDR1 and CDR2 (germline): LGHNA, YNFKEQ. V dropped 2 bases and J dropped 1; count of bases not matched to a gene: 7. This CDR3 has 16 amino acids. CDR3: CASSQYRDSLQETQYF. Here the CDR3 DNA reads TGTGCCAGCAGCCAATACCGGGACAGCCTCCAAGAGACCCAGTACTTC.

The rearrangement links TRBV11-1 to TRBJ1-2; no reliable D call. V was clipped by 2 bases and J by 7 bases, with 8 bases between them. The CDR3 has 12 residues. CDR1 SGHAT and CDR2 FQDESV come from the germline V gene (reference sequence). The CDR3 reads CASSLTAGGYTF. CDR3 DNA: TGTGCCAGCAGCTTAACAGCGGGTGGCTACACCTTC.

This clone showed up just a few times. This rearrangement joins TRBV19 to TRBJ2-7; 10 bases are shared with TRBD1. Germline trimming cut 4 bases from V and 1 base from J; bases unmatched to any gene: 4. The CDR3 has 15 residues. Germline V gives CDR1 LNHDA, CDR2 SQIVND (reference sequence). CDR3 bases: TGTGCCAGTAGTAAAGGACAGGGGGGTTCCTACGAGCAGTACTTC. Translating it yields CASSKGQGGSYEQYF.

This sequence joins TRBV6-5 and TRBJ2-3, with TRBD2 as a possible D gene (5 bases). Germline CDR1 MNHEY, CDR2 SVGAGI. This CDR3 contains 14 residues. V gave up 0 bases and J gave up 8 bases, with 12 bases separating them. The CDR3 loop is CASSYSQRDRTQYF. As DNA, the CDR3 is TGTGCCAGCAGTTACTCGCAGAGGGATCGTACGCAGTATTTT.

This clone was observed a few times. The chain carries TRBV19 and TRBJ1-1; no definite D call. Trimming took 4 bases from V and 4 from J, leaving 13 bases between them. In germline, CDR1 is LNHDA, CDR2 SQIVND (reference sequence). This CDR3 region has 14 residues. The CDR3 region has the DNA TGTGCCAGTAGTAAACACTCGGCGGGCACTGAAGCTTTCTTT. As protein: CASSKHSAGTEAFF.

The chain joins TRBV24-1 to TRBJ2-7; no clear D gene. This CDR3 is built from 14 residues. The germline V gene encodes CDR1 KGHDR and CDR2 SFDVKD. The V end lost 9 bases, the J end lost 2 bases, and 16 bases lay between the germline ends. The CDR3 region is CATPFLNRTYEQYF. CDR3 DNA sequence: TGTGCCACCCCCTTCCTCAACAGAACCTACGAGCAGTACTTC.

Comment on this clone: One end of the junction is discordant with germline, which a read error may explain. The chain couples TRBV12-3 or TRBV12-4 to TRBJ2-7; the match to TRBD1 covers 8 bases. This CDR3 spans 11 amino acids. CDR3 sequence: CASSSGTGLRF. The CDR3 DNA reads TGTGCCAGCAGTTCCGGGACAGGACTTCGCTTC.